Presented here are 21 T cell receptor beta chains from one specimen sequenced in a study of cytomegalovirus exposure and HLA in healthy donors. PCR was performed using 60 Vbeta and 13 Jbeta primers. Profiled with immunoSEQ multiplex PCR; TCRdb holds only in-frame clones, not every one. The profile shows over 80,000 clones, around 81% of them singletons. The sequenced sample was PBMCs. These receptors were collected from a man between 40 and 49 years old in good health and CMV-seropositive.

The CDR3 coding sequence is TGTGCCAGCAGCCCTTCGGGAGACAGGGGTCCAGAGACCCAGTACTTC. This codes for CASSPSGDRGPETQYF. V gene TRBV5-4 combines with J gene TRBJ2-5, with 8 nucleotides matching TRBD1. The germline V gene has CDR1 SGHNT and CDR2 YYREEE (reference sequence). Trimming at V came to 4 bases and at J to 4 bases, leaving 12 bases not matched to a gene. CDR3 length equals 16 residues.

This chain joins TRBV5-1 and TRBJ2-1; 8 bases are shared with TRBD1. CDR3 length: 15 amino acids. Germline CDR1 is SGHRS and CDR2 is YFSETQ. V lost 3 bases to trimming and J lost 7 bases; unmatched junction nucleotides: 9. The CDR3 reads CASSYRDRSVNEQFF. As DNA, the CDR3 is TGCGCCAGCAGCTACCGGGACAGGAGTGTGAATGAGCAGTTCTTC.

This chain links TRBV6-5 with TRBJ1-2, with 9 bases lining up with TRBD1. V was clipped by 6 bases and J by 4 bases; unmatched bases: 6. From germline, CDR1 is MNHEY and CDR2 SVGAGI. The CDR3 length is 14 residues. CDR3 coding DNA: TGTGCCAGCAGCTTACAGGGGGCGTTCTATGGCTACACCTTC. Residues: CASSLQGAFYGYTF.

The rearrangement links TRBV5-4 to TRBJ1-4; TRBD1 aligns across 7 bases. The CDR3 is made up of 14 amino acids. With 3 bases clipped from V and 7 bases from J, the junction kept 6 bases outside the gene matches. Looked up from germline, CDR1 is SGHNT and CDR2 is YYREEE (reference sequence). CDR3 coding DNA: TGTGCCAGCAGCTCAAAGCAGGGGGGTGAAAAACTGTTTTTT. It translates to CASSSKQGGEKLFF.

The chain employs TRBV2 and TRBJ1-1, with D possibly TRBD1 on 6 matching bases. The CDR3 extends over 12 amino acids. Germline lookup yields CDR1 SNHLY and CDR2 FYNNEI. V lost 6 bases to trimming and J lost 9 bases, with 14 bases between them. CDR3 nucleotides: TGTGCCAGCAGCCGCGGGGGGCAGCAAGCTTTCTTT. Its protein product is CASSRGGQQAFF.

The genes are TRBV5-4 and TRBJ2-7, with 8 nucleotides matching TRBD2. Trimming at V came to 0 bases and at J to 2 bases, leaving 7 bases not matched to a gene. The germline CDR1 and CDR2 sequences are SGHNT and YYREEE (reference sequence). The CDR3 consists of 16 residues. CDR3 region: CASSLGGLAGTYEQYF. In DNA, the CDR3 is TGTGCCAGCAGCTTGGGAGGATTAGCGGGAACCTACGAGCAGTACTTC.

This chain links TRBV7-2 with TRBJ1-6; 8 nucleotides match TRBD1. Germline CDR1 and CDR2: SGHTA and FQGNSA. The CDR3 loop spans 13 amino acids. The ends lost 3 bases at V and 9 bases at J; junction bases unmatched: 1. As DNA, the CDR3 is TGTGCCAGCAGCTTGGACAGGGCTTCACCCCTCCACTTT. It is translated as CASSLDRASPLHF.

The V and J genes are TRBV7-8 and TRBJ1-2; D gene unclear. V shed 1 base and J shed 4 bases, with 7 bases lying between them. From germline, CDR1 is SGHVS and CDR2 FQNEAQ. This CDR3 comprises 13 residues. CDR3 bases: TGTGCCAGCAGCTTAGGAAGAGTCTATGGCTACACCTTC. It specifies CASSLGRVYGYTF.

This clone was seen only once. This chain connects TRBV2 to TRBJ2-7; 7 bases match TRBD1. Germline loops: CDR1 SNHLY, CDR2 FYNNEI. The CDR3 covers 12 residues. The junction had 3 bases not matched to a gene; V was cut back by 7 bases and J by 3 bases. CDR3 sequence reads: CASNDRVYEQYF. The DNA of the CDR3 is TGTGCCAGCAACGACAGGGTCTACGAGCAGTACTTC.

This clone was detected a few times. The rearrangement joins TRBV15 to TRBJ1-2; D call uncertain. Trimming pared 0 bases from V and 4 bases from J, leaving 6 bases between. Per germline, CDR1 LNHNV and CDR2 YYDKDF (reference sequence). This CDR3 comprises 13 residues. The CDR3: CATSREYGYGYTF. The CDR3 DNA sequence: TGTGCCACCAGCAGAGAATACGGCTATGGCTACACCTTC.

In DNA form, the CDR3 reads TGTGCCAGCAGCCCATATGACGGGAATCGAGCCTACGAGCAGTACTTC. This encodes CASSPYDGNRAYEQYF. The chain carries TRBV4-2 and TRBJ2-7; tentatively, D is TRBD2 (5 bases). Between the trimmed V and J ends, which lost 4 bases and 2 bases, there was a span of 18 bases. The germline gives CDR1 LGHNA, CDR2 YNFKEQ. This CDR3 comprises 16 residues.

The chain links TRBV2 to TRBJ1-4, with a tentative D call TRBD1 (5 bases). Trimming left V 6 bases short and J 1 base short, with 12 bases between. Germline V gives CDR1 SNHLY, CDR2 FYNNEI. This CDR3 has 15 residues. The CDR3 DNA sequence: TGTGCCAGCAGGTCTACAGGCGAAACTAATGAAAAACTGTTTTTT. Protein: CASRSTGETNEKLFF.

The J gene is TRBJ1-5, the V gene TRBV14; 12 bases align to TRBD1. The CDR3 runs to 17 residues. Trimming removed 4 bases from V and 6 bases from J; junction bases left unmatched: 10. Germline V lookup: CDR1 SGHDN, CDR2 FVKESK. The CDR3 loop is CASSRGTGGSWIQPQHF. The DNA for the CDR3 is TGTGCCAGCAGCCGAGGGACAGGGGGCTCTTGGATTCAGCCCCAGCATTTT.

V is TRBV10-3 and J is TRBJ1-6; D is unclear. Germline assignment: CDR1 ENHRY and CDR2 SYGVKD. V shed 2 bases and J shed 7 bases, with 12 bases lying between them. The CDR3 consists of 15 residues. The CDR3 DNA sequence: TGTGCCATCAGTGAGAGGAGTATAAGCAATTCACCCCTCCACTTT. Amino acids: CAISERSISNSPLHF.

This clone was detected a few times. The rearrangement joins TRBV10-3 to TRBJ2-5, with a tentative D call TRBD2 (5 bases). The assigned J gene may be wrong: the sequence end matches TRBJ2-7 better. The CDR3 length is 13 residues. The germline V gene has CDR1 ENHRY and CDR2 SYGVKD. The CDR3 nucleotides read TGTGCCATCACTAGCACGGTTACCTACGAGCAGTACTTC. It is translated as CAITSTVTYEQYF.

The chain combines TRBV6-5 with TRBJ1-1, with D maybe TRBD1 (6 bases). This CDR3 is 14 amino acids long. V was cut by 6 bases and J by 4 bases, with 15 bases left in between. Germline V CDR1 and CDR2: MNHEY, SVGAGI. CDR3 protein: CASSLIGGVTEAFF. DNA of the CDR3: TGTGCCAGCAGCCTCATTGGGGGCGTCACTGAAGCTTTCTTT.

The chain combines TRBV5-4 with TRBJ2-2; 10 nucleotides agree with TRBD2. Germline V lookup: CDR1 SGHNT, CDR2 YYREEE (reference sequence). CDR3 length equals 15 residues. The J segment lost 7 bases and the V segment lost 1 base, leaving 4 bases of the junction unmatched. The CDR3 here is CASSLLAGEVGELFF. The CDR3 bases are TGTGCCAGCAGCTTGCTAGCGGGAGAGGTCGGGGAGCTGTTTTTT.

The rearrangement joins TRBV29-1 to TRBJ2-1, with TRBD2 as a possible D gene (5 bases). The CDR3 extends over 13 amino acids. Trimming removed 7 bases at V and 3 bases at J, with 13 bases between. The germline gives CDR1 SQVTM, CDR2 ANQGSEA. The CDR3 bases are TGCAGCGCCTCGTTCGAGGGCTACAATGAGCAGTTCTTC. Translation gives CSASFEGYNEQFF.

In its sample, this clone was seen once. The J gene is TRBJ1-2, the V gene TRBV7-9; no firm D call. The CDR3 totals 14 residues. V dropped 1 base and J dropped 5 bases, with 11 bases sitting between them. Per the germline V gene, CDR1 is SEHNR and CDR2 is FQNEAQ (reference sequence). For the CDR3, the DNA is TGTGCCAGCAGCTTAGACGCGATATCTTATGGCTACACCTTC. Protein product: CASSLDAISYGYTF.

This chain uses TRBV5-1 with TRBJ2-2; the match to TRBD1 covers 7 bases. Germline V gives CDR1 SGHRS, CDR2 YFSETQ. V gave up 4 bases and J gave up 6 bases; unmatched junction bases: 6. There are 14 residues in the CDR3. In DNA, the CDR3 is TGCGCCAGCAGCGCCGACAGGGAGTCCGGGGAGCTGTTTTTT. Translated: CASSADRESGELFF. The variable domain in full, with the rest retrieved from reference TRBV5-1 and TRBJ2-2, is KAGVTQTPRYLIKTRGQQVTLSCSPISGHRSVSWYQQTPGQGLQFLFEYFSETQRNKGNFPGRFSGRQFSNSRSEMNVSTLELGDSALYLCASSADRESGELFFGEGSRLTVL.

This clone was recorded a few times. The CDR3 DNA is TGTGCCAGCTTATTTAGGAGGGGAATGAACACTGAAGCTTTCTTT. As protein: CASLFRRGMNTEAFF. V is TRBV18 and J is TRBJ1-1; D is possibly TRBD1 (5 bases). In germline, CDR1 is KGHSH, CDR2 LQKENI. Trimming removed 7 bases at V and 0 bases at J, with 15 bases between. The CDR3 contains 15 residues.